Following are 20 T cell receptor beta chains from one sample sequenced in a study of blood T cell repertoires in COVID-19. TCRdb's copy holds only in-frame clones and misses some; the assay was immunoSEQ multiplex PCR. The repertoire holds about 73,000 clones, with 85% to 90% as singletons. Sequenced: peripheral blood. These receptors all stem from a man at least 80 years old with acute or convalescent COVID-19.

CDR3 in DNA: TGTGCCACCAGCACTGACAGGAACTCCTACGAGCAGTACTTC. Translating it yields CATSTDRNSYEQYF. The gene calls are TRBV15 and TRBJ2-7; D perhaps matches TRBD1 (6 bases). CDR3 length: 14 amino acids. Germline CDR1 LNHNV, CDR2 YYDKDF (reference sequence). Trimming removed 4 bases at V and 0 bases at J, with 10 bases between.

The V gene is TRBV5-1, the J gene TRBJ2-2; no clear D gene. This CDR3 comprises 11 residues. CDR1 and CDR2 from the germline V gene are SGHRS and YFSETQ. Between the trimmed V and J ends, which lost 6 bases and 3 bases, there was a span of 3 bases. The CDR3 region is CASTDTGELFF. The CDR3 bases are TGCGCCAGCACGGACACCGGGGAGCTGTTTTTT.

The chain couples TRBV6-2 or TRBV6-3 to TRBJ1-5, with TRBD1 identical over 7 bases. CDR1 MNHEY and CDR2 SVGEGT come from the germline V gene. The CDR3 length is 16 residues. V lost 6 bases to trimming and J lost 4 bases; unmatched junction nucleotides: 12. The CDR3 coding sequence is TGTGCCAGCAGCTTACTAGGGGGCTCAATTAATCAGCCCCAGCATTTT. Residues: CASSLLGGSINQPQHF.

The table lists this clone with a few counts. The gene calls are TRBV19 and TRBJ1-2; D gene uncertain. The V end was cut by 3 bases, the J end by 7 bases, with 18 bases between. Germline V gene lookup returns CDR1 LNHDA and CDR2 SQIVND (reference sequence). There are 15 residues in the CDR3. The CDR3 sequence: CASSMGQAVFGGYTF. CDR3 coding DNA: TGTGCCAGTAGTATGGGCCAGGCTGTTTTTGGTGGCTACACCTTC.

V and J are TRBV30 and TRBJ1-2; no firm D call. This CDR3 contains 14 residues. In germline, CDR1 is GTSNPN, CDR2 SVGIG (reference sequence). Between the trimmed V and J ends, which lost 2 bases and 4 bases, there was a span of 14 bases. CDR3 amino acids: CAWSRQDTGYGYTF. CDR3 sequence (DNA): TGTGCCTGGAGTAGGCAGGATACTGGCTATGGCTACACCTTC. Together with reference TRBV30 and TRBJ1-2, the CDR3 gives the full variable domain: SQTIHQWPATLVQPVGSPLSLECTVEGTSNPNLYWYRQAAGRGLQLLFYSVGIGQISSEVPQNLSASRPQDRQFILSSKKLLLSDSGFYLCAWSRQDTGYGYTFGSGTRLTVV.

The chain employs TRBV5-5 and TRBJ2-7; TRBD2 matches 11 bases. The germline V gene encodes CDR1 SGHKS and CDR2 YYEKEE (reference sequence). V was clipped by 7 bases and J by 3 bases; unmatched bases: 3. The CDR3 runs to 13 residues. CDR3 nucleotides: TGTGCCAGCGCCGGGACTAGCGGCTACGAGCAGTACTTC. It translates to CASAGTSGYEQYF.

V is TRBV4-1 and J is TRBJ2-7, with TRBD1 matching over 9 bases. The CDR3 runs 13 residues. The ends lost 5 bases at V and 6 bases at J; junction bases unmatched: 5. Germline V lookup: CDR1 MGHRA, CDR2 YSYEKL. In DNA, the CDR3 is TGCGCCAGCAGCTTGGGACAGGGATTCGAGCAGTACTTC. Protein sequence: CASSLGQGFEQYF.

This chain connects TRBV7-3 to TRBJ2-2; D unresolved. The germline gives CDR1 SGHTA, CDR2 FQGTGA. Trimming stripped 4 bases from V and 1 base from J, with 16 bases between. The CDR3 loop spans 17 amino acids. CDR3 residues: CASSSQLSGQNTGELFF. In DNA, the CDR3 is TGTGCCAGCAGCTCCCAATTAAGTGGGCAGAACACCGGGGAGCTGTTTTTT.

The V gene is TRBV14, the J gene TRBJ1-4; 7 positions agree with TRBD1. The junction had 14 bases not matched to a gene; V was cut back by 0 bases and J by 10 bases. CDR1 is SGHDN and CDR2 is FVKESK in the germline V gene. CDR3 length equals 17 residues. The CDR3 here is CASSQEGEGQPRRKLFF. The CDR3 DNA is TGTGCCAGCAGCCAAGAGGGCGAGGGACAGCCCCGACGAAAACTGTTTTTT.

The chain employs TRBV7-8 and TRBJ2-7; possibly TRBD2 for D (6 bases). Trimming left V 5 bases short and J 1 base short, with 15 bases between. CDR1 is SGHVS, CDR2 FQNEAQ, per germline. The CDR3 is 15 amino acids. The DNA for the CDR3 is TGTGCCAGCAGCCGTACGGTCGGGGGTTCCTACGAGCAGTACTTC. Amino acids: CASSRTVGGSYEQYF. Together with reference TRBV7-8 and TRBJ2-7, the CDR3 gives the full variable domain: GAGVSQSPRYKVAKRGQDVALRCDPISGHVSLFWYQQALGQGPEFLTYFQNEAQLDKSGLPSDRFFAERPEGSVSTLKIQRTQQEDSAVYLCASSRTVGGSYEQYFGPGTRLTVT.

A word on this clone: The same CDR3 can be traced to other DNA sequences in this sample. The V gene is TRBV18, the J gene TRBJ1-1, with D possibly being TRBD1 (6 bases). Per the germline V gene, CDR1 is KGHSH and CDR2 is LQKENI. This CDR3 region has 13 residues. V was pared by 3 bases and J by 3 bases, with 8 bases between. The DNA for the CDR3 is TGTGCCAGCTCACCGCCAGGGGACACTGAAGCTTTCTTT. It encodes CASSPPGDTEAFF.

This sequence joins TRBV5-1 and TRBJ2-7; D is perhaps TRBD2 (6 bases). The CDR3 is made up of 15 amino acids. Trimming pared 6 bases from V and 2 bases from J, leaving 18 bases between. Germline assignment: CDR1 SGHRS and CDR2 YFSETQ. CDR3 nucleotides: TGCGCCAGCACCCCTGGAGGGTCAGGGCCCTACGAGCAGTACTTC. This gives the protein CASTPGGSGPYEQYF.

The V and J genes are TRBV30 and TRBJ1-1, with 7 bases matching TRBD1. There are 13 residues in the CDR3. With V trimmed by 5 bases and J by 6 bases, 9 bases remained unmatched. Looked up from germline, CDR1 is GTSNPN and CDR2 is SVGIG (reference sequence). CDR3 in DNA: TGTGCCTGGCAGACAGGGACGAAGGCTGAAGCTTTCTTT. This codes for CAWQTGTKAEAFF. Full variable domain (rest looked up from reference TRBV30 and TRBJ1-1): SQTIHQWPATLVQPVGSPLSLECTVEGTSNPNLYWYRQAAGRGLQLLFYSVGIGQISSEVPQNLSASRPQDRQFILSSKKLLLSDSGFYLCAWQTGTKAEAFFGQGTRLTVV.

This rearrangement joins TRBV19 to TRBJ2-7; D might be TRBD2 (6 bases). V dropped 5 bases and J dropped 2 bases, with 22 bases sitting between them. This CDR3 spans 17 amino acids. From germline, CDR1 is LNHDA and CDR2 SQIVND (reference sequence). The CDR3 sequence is CASSWGDGTTHAYEQYF. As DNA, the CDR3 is TGTGCCAGTAGTTGGGGGGATGGAACTACTCACGCCTACGAGCAGTACTTC.

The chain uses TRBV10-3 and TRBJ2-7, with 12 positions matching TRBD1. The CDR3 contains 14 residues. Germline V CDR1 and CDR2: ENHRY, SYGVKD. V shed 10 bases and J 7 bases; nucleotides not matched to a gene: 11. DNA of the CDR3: TGTGCCACATCCCCGGGACAGGGGGCGAGTGAGCAGTACTTC. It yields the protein CATSPGQGASEQYF.

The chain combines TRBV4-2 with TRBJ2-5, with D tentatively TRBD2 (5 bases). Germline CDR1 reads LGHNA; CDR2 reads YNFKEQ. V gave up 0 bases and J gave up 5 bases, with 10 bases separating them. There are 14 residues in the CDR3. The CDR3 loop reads CASSQEGIAETQYF. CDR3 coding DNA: TGTGCCAGCAGCCAAGAAGGCATAGCGGAGACCCAGTACTTC.

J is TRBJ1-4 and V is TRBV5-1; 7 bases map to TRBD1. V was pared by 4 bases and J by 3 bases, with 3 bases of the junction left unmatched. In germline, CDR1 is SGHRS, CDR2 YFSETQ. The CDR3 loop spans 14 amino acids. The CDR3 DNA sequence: TGCGCCAGCAGCCCGACAGGGTCTAATGAAAAACTGTTTTTT. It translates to CASSPTGSNEKLFF. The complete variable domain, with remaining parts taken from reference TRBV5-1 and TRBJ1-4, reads KAGVTQTPRYLIKTRGQQVTLSCSPISGHRSVSWYQQTPGQGLQFLFEYFSETQRNKGNFPGRFSGRQFSNSRSEMNVSTLELGDSALYLCASSPTGSNEKLFFGSGTQLSVL.

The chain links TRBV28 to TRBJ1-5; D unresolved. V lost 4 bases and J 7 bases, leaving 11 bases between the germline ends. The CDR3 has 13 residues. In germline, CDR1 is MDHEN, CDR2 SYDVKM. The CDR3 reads CASSSGMDQPQHF. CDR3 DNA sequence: TGTGCCAGCAGTTCCGGGATGGACCAGCCCCAGCATTTT.

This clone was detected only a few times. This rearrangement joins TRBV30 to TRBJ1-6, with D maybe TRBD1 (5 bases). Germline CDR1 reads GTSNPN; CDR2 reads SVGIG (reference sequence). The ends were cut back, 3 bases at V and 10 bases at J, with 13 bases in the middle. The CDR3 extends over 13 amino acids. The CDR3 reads CAWRVGDGSPLHF. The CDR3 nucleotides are TGTGCCTGGAGGGTAGGGGATGGCTCACCCCTCCACTTT.

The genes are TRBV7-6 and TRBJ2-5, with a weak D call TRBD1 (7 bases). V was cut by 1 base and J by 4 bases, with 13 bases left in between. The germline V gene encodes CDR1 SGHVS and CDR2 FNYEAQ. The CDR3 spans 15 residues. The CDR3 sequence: CASSLDGGGRETQYF. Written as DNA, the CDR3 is TGTGCCAGCAGCTTAGACGGAGGGGGCCGAGAGACCCAGTACTTC.